The sequence of this T cell receptor (beta chain) was determined in a study of tumor and adjacent non-tumor tissue in lung cancer. Study-wide background: Patients comprised about a dozen adenocarcinoma, a couple of squamous cell carcinoma and 1 small cell lung cancer. Each sample yielded 4 million to 5 million productive TCRbeta reads on average. Whole-study findings and limits: Normal lung showed higher cumulative top 100 clone frequency than tumor.

No cell sorting was done before RNA was extracted from the tissue. Donors were chemotherapy-naive, newly diagnosed lung cancer surgical patients in China, August–late 2014. A modified ARM-PCR protocol with three rounds of nested PCR amplified TCRbeta. TCRdb redid the calling of the multiplex PCR reads with MiXCR, one entry per CDR3 protein. The sample holds 70,000 or so distinct CDR3 sequences, 55% to 70% seen once. With regard to this clonotype: Its antigen is still unknown. Without the conserved terminal phenylalanine or tryptophan, this CDR3 likely stems from a read error.

This CDR3 comprises 18 residues. Germline V lookup: CDR1 SGHNT, CDR2 YENEEA. The sequenced sample was lung tumor tissue. This receptor was identified in a man between 45 and 60 years old with non-small cell lung cancer. The chain uses TRBV11-3 and TRBJ2-1, with 15 nucleotides matching TRBD2. CDR3 in DNA: TGTGCAGGCAGCTTAGAGGGACTAGCGGGAGGTCGTCCCAATGAGCAGTTCCTC. It is translated as CAGSLEGLAGGRPNEQFL.